Each of the 31 T cell receptor beta chains below was sequenced from the same sample in a study of long-term antiretroviral therapy in people with HIV. The libraries were made with immunoSEQ v3.0 at survey level. TCRdb's copy holds only in-frame clones and misses some; the assay was immunoSEQ multiplex PCR. The sample carries tens of thousands of clones, 70% to 85% recorded once. This specimen was unsorted PBMCs, taken 0.7 years before starting antiretroviral therapy. These receptors all stem from a man between 25 and 39 years old with HIV.

The chain links TRBV29-1 to TRBJ2-2, with 7 positions matching TRBD2. This CDR3 region has 14 residues. Germline CDR1 and CDR2: SQVTM and ANQGSEA. V shed 6 bases and J 1 base; nucleotides not matched to a gene: 5. The CDR3 nucleotides are TGCAGCGTCCCCGGACTAGGGAACACCGGGGAGCTGTTTTTT. Protein product: CSVPGLGNTGELFF.

This sequence joins TRBV2 and TRBJ1-6; D is undetermined. Looked up from germline, CDR1 is SNHLY and CDR2 is FYNNEI. The V gene lost 2 bases and the J gene lost 0 bases, with 8 bases spanning the gap. This CDR3 has 16 residues. CDR3 in DNA: TGTGCCAGCAGTGAATTAGCAGGCTCCTATAATTCACCCCTCCACTTT. Translating gives CASSELAGSYNSPLHF.

The J gene is TRBJ2-2, the V gene TRBV2, with D possibly being TRBD1 (5 bases). CDR1 is SNHLY, CDR2 FYNNEI, per germline. With 4 bases removed from V and 6 bases from J, the gap between germline ends came to 15 bases. This CDR3 is 15 amino acids long. As DNA, the CDR3 is TGTGCCAGCAGTGGCGGCAGGGCCCCCTCCGGGGAGCTGTTTTTT. This sequence encodes CASSGGRAPSGELFF.

V is TRBV9 and J is TRBJ1-1; tentatively, D is TRBD1 (6 bases). The ends were cut back, 4 bases at V and 7 bases at J, with 20 bases in the middle. Germline V CDR1 and CDR2: SGDLS, YYNGEE. The CDR3 extends over 15 amino acids. Here the CDR3 reads CASSFSEGRGLEAFF. In DNA form, the CDR3 reads TGTGCCAGCAGCTTTTCGGAGGGCAGGGGACTTGAAGCTTTCTTT.

V gene TRBV28 combines with J gene TRBJ1-1; possibly TRBD1 for D (5 bases). V dropped 6 bases and J dropped 5 bases, with 19 bases sitting between them. The CDR3 is 15 amino acids. Per germline, CDR1 MDHEN and CDR2 SYDVKM. The CDR3 nucleotides are TGTGCCAGCAGCTCACCTGGGGCAGGGTGGACTGAAGCTTTCTTT. Residues: CASSSPGAGWTEAFF.

The chain uses TRBV28 and TRBJ2-7; 11 nucleotides align to TRBD2. The CDR3 has 14 amino acids. Per the germline V gene, CDR1 is MDHEN and CDR2 is SYDVKM. Trimming cost V 5 bases and J 3 bases; bases outside gene matches: 3. In nucleotides, the CDR3 is TGTGCCAGCAGTCCTAGCGGGGGGAGCTACGAGCAGTACTTC. Amino acid sequence: CASSPSGGSYEQYF.

CDR3 in DNA: TGTGCCATCAGTGTCGAGACAGGTCCTAACTATGGCTACACCTTC. Residues: CAISVETGPNYGYTF. V usage is TRBV10-3 and J usage is TRBJ1-2, with D possibly matching TRBD1 (6 bases). CDR1 ENHRY and CDR2 SYGVKD come from the germline V gene. CDR3 length equals 15 residues. V lost 4 bases to trimming and J lost 0 bases, with 12 bases between them.

This clone has just one count. This chain links TRBV7-8 with TRBJ2-7; 12 nucleotides match TRBD2. Looked up from germline, CDR1 is SGHVS and CDR2 is FQNEAQ. The V gene end was trimmed by 3 bases and the J gene end by 7 bases; junction bases not matched to a gene: 4. CDR3 length: 14 residues. CDR3 loop: CASSFLLAGGEQYF. The CDR3, as DNA: TGTGCCAGCAGCTTTTTACTAGCGGGAGGAGAGCAGTACTTC.

V and J are TRBV2 and TRBJ2-5; D gene unclear. The V end lost 9 bases, the J end lost 5 bases, and 10 bases lay between the germline ends. CDR3 length: 11 residues. Germline CDR1 and CDR2: SNHLY and FYNNEI. The CDR3 is CARGIGETQYF. The CDR3 DNA is TGTGCCAGGGGCATCGGGGAGACCCAGTACTTC.

This sequence joins TRBV9 and TRBJ1-2; TRBD1 matches 7 bases. V was clipped by 1 base and J by 7 bases; unmatched bases: 13. The V gene's germline CDR1 is SGDLS and CDR2 YYNGEE. CDR3 length: 16 residues. This CDR3 is CASSVMMRGGYGGYTF. The CDR3, as DNA: TGTGCCAGCAGCGTAATGATGAGAGGGGGCTATGGTGGCTACACCTTC.

The chain carries TRBV2 and TRBJ2-2; maybe TRBD2 (5 bases). Trimming cost V 2 bases and J 4 bases, with 14 bases left between them. CDR1 is SNHLY, CDR2 FYNNEI, per germline. The CDR3 is 16 amino acids. This CDR3 reads CASSERASQGTGELFF. CDR3 DNA sequence: TGTGCCAGCAGTGAACGGGCTAGCCAAGGCACCGGGGAGCTGTTTTTT. Filled out from reference TRBV2 and TRBJ2-2, the complete variable domain reads EPEVTQTPSHQVTQMGQEVILRCVPISNHLYFYWYRQILGQKVEFLVSFYNNEISEKSEIFDDQFSVERPDGSNFTLKIRSTKLEDSAMYFCASSERASQGTGELFFGEGSRLTVL.

This chain connects TRBV5-6 to TRBJ2-2; tentatively, D is TRBD1 (5 bases). Germline CDR1 is SGHDT and CDR2 is YYEEEE. Trimming left V 1 base short and J 5 bases short, with 12 bases between. The CDR3 contains 15 residues. The DNA for the CDR3 is TGTGCCAGCAGCTTGAACAGGCTAAGAACCGGGGAGCTGTTTTTT. The encoded protein is CASSLNRLRTGELFF.

This clone was detected only once. V is TRBV6-5 and J is TRBJ1-3, with D possibly matching TRBD1 (6 bases). The CDR3 length is 15 residues. The germline gives CDR1 MNHEY, CDR2 SVGAGI. Between the trimmed V and J ends, which lost 7 bases and 4 bases, there was a span of 17 bases. The CDR3 DNA is TGTGCCAGCACCGACGCGACAGGCAGCGGAAACACCATATATTTT. Amino acids: CASTDATGSGNTIYF.

The J gene is TRBJ1-1, the V gene TRBV27, with no clear D. Germline-derived CDR1 and CDR2 are MNHEY and SMNVEV (reference sequence). Trimming pared 5 bases from V and 1 base from J, leaving 8 bases between. The CDR3 contains 13 residues. The CDR3 region is CASSPTPNTEAFF. In DNA, the CDR3 is TGTGCCAGCAGTCCCACACCGAACACTGAAGCTTTCTTT.

This chain connects TRBV7-9 to TRBJ2-3; weak D call: TRBD2 (6 bases). This CDR3 is built from 14 residues. The germline gives CDR1 SEHNR, CDR2 FQNEAQ (reference sequence). V was clipped by 5 bases and J by 1 base, with 10 bases between them. CDR3 region: CASSRGTGTDTQYF. Written as DNA, the CDR3 is TGTGCCAGCAGCCGGGGGACTGGCACAGATACGCAGTATTTT.

The chain's CDR3 is CAWHLAGPGSYNEQFF. The CDR3 nucleotides read TGTGCCTGGCACCTAGCGGGCCCCGGGTCCTACAATGAGCAGTTCTTC. This chain joins TRBV30 and TRBJ2-1; 8 bases align to TRBD2. The CDR3 covers 16 residues. V gave up 5 bases and J gave up 1 base; unmatched junction bases: 10. Germline loops: CDR1 GTSNPN, CDR2 SVGIG (reference sequence).

The chain carries TRBV19 and TRBJ2-4, with D perhaps assigned TRBD1 or TRBD2 (5 bases each). V lost 1 base and J 7 bases, leaving 11 bases between the germline ends. This CDR3 has 14 residues. Germline V gene sequence: CDR1 LNHDA, CDR2 SQIVND (reference sequence). CDR3 amino acids: CASSIGGSGNIQYF. CDR3 bases: TGTGCCAGTAGTATAGGGGGGTCCGGGAACATTCAGTACTTC. The full variable domain, in which reference TRBV19 and TRBJ2-4 provide the parts outside the CDR3, is DGGITQSPKYLFRKEGQNVTLSCEQNLNHDAMYWYRQDPGQGLRLIYYSQIVNDFQKGDIAEGYSVSREKKESFPLTVTSAQKNPTAFYLCASSIGGSGNIQYFGAGTRLSVL.

By frequency in the sample, this clone is medium-sized (0.01 to 0.1%). The gene calls are TRBV7-9 and TRBJ1-5; a weak D match, TRBD1 (6 bases). The CDR3 sequence is 13 residues long. Germline V lookup: CDR1 SEHNR, CDR2 FQNEAQ (reference sequence). Trimming took 5 bases from V and 5 from J, leaving 10 bases between them. The CDR3 nucleotides read TGTGCCAGCAGCCACGGACAGCATCAGCCCCAGCATTTT. This encodes CASSHGQHQPQHF.

The count of this clone is one. The rearrangement uses TRBV6-5 and TRBJ2-1, with 9 bases matching TRBD1. V lost 6 bases, J lost 3 bases, and 6 bases stayed unmatched. This CDR3 spans 15 amino acids. Germline CDR1 reads MNHEY; CDR2 reads SVGAGI. The CDR3 is CASRQTGGLYNEQFF. Written as DNA, the CDR3 is TGTGCCAGCAGACAGACAGGGGGGCTCTACAATGAGCAGTTCTTC.

This clone appeared once. The chain carries TRBV29-1 and TRBJ2-3; 10 bases agree with TRBD2. This CDR3 region has 14 residues. Germline loops: CDR1 SQVTM, CDR2 ANQGSEA. V shed 3 bases, J shed 7 bases, and the junction held 7 bases outside the gene matches. The CDR3 sequence is CSVDALAGANTQYF. The CDR3 DNA reads TGCAGCGTTGATGCCCTAGCGGGGGCAAATACGCAGTATTTT.

This chain uses TRBV7-3 with TRBJ2-1; 10 nucleotides match TRBD1. The CDR3 extends over 15 amino acids. Unmatched junction bases numbered 4, after V lost 4 bases and J lost 4 bases. Looked up from germline, CDR1 is SGHTA and CDR2 is FQGTGA. The CDR3, as DNA: TGTGCCAGCAGCTCCGACAGGGGGCTATACAATGAGCAGTTCTTC. Its protein product is CASSSDRGLYNEQFF.

This chain uses TRBV11-2 with TRBJ2-3; 9 bases are shared with TRBD1. Germline lookup yields CDR1 SGHAT and CDR2 FQNNGV. This CDR3 comprises 15 residues. The J segment lost 2 bases and the V segment lost 1 base, leaving 1 base of the junction unmatched. CDR3 region: CASSLGDRDTDTQYF. CDR3 coding DNA: TGTGCCAGCAGCTTAGGGGACAGGGACACAGATACGCAGTATTTT.

The chain carries TRBV28 and TRBJ1-4; 8 bases agree with TRBD1. The junction had 16 bases not matched to a gene; V was cut back by 5 bases and J by 8 bases. The CDR3 has 17 amino acids. Germline V gene lookup returns CDR1 MDHEN and CDR2 SYDVKM. CDR3 protein: CASSRGQGRIVREKLFF. CDR3 nucleotide sequence: TGTGCCAGCAGTAGAGGACAGGGACGGATCGTCAGGGAAAAACTGTTTTTT.

This chain joins TRBV29-1 and TRBJ1-3; D may be TRBD1 (6 bases). Germline CDR1 is SQVTM and CDR2 is ANQGSEA. V was shortened by 3 bases and J by 2 bases, with 11 bases between the two germline ends. The CDR3 has 14 residues. The CDR3: CSVDSGTTGNTIYF. As DNA, the CDR3 is TGCAGCGTTGACTCCGGGACAACTGGAAACACCATATATTTT.

J is TRBJ2-7 and V is TRBV27; possible D gene TRBD2, 6 bases. This CDR3 is 19 amino acids long. CDR1 and CDR2 from the germline V gene are MNHEY and SMNVEV (reference sequence). V shed 1 base and J shed 4 bases, with 26 bases lying between them. The CDR3, as DNA: TGTGCCAGCAGTTTATTCATGGGGGGTAGCGGCGGGGCGACTTACGAGCAGTACTTC. The encoded protein is CASSLFMGGSGGATYEQYF.

The chain joins TRBV7-9 to TRBJ1-1; D remains ambiguous. This CDR3 is built from 13 residues. CDR1 is SEHNR and CDR2 is FQNEAQ in the germline V gene (reference sequence). Trimming stripped 2 bases from V and 1 base from J, with 5 bases between. The CDR3 sequence: CASSLPGNTEAFF. The CDR3 nucleotides are TGTGCCAGCAGCTTACCAGGGAACACTGAAGCTTTCTTT.

This clone was observed once. V and J are TRBV11-3 and TRBJ2-2; 11 nucleotides align to TRBD2. Germline V lookup: CDR1 SGHNT, CDR2 YENEEA. V was clipped by 4 bases and J by 5 bases; unmatched bases: 6. The CDR3 consists of 16 residues. CDR3 sequence (DNA): TGTGCCAGCAGCTCTCGACTAGCGGGAAGAACCGGGGAGCTGTTTTTT. Residues: CASSSRLAGRTGELFF.

The rearrangement uses TRBV6-6 and TRBJ1-5; TRBD1 matches at 9 bases. The V gene's germline CDR1 is MNHNY and CDR2 SVGAGI (reference sequence). This CDR3 has 14 amino acids. The junction had 7 bases not matched to a gene; V was cut back by 7 bases and J by 6 bases. The DNA of the CDR3 is TGTGCCAGCACACCGGGACAGGGACGTCAGCCCCAGCATTTT. It yields the protein CASTPGQGRQPQHF.

A few counts support this clone. The chain recombines TRBV11-2 with TRBJ1-5; D ambiguous. Germline V gives CDR1 SGHAT, CDR2 FQNNGV. With 0 bases removed from V and 0 bases from J, the gap between germline ends came to 3 bases. The CDR3 is 14 amino acids. CDR3 nucleotides: TGTGCCAGCAGCTTAGACGATAGCAATCAGCCCCAGCATTTT. Translating gives CASSLDDSNQPQHF.

The chain has TRBV5-6 and TRBJ2-1, with TRBD1 matching over 7 bases. Germline V gene sequence: CDR1 SGHDT, CDR2 YYEEEE. The ends lost 2 bases at V and 7 bases at J; junction bases unmatched: 9. The length of the CDR3 is 15 residues. The CDR3, as DNA: TGTGCCAGCAGCTTAACAGGGGCGGGTGGTAATGAGCAGTTCTTC. It encodes CASSLTGAGGNEQFF.

This clone showed up just once. This sequence joins TRBV5-1 and TRBJ2-3; 10 nucleotides match TRBD2. The germline gives CDR1 SGHRS, CDR2 YFSETQ. CDR3 length: 16 amino acids. V gave up 1 base and J gave up 3 bases; unmatched junction bases: 5. CDR3 DNA: TGCGCCAGCAGCTTGCTCCAGCGGGGGGGGACAGATACGCAGTATTTT. Residues: CASSLLQRGGTDTQYF.